Detailed here is one T cell receptor (beta chain). This clone was seen only once. This receptor's antigen is unknown. No per-base quality is available; no much larger clone lies one base away. In the prospective study, participants were roughly 18 to 95 years old, resided in under 30 geographic areas of the United States, and were enrolled through a virtual design. Cohort assignment in the prospective study relied on participant-reported clinical history from a screening survey and a study questionnaire. In the prospective study, whole blood, serum and a nasopharyngeal or oropharyngeal swab were collected from each participant by mobile phlebotomists. Prospective study participants could optionally give additional blood draws and questionnaires over an approximately two-month period. Prospective study blood samples were shipped either frozen or at room temperature before DNA extraction. The data are from a study of blood T cell repertoires in COVID-19 (dated by TCRdb to about 2020). For the wider study: Collaborator samples came from the United States, Italy and Spain and covered acute and convalescent phases of COVID-19. The prospective study material was composed of cDNA or gDNA derived from T cells, B-cell-depleted T cells, or PBMCs. Deeply sampled blood TCRbeta repertoires from subjects exposed to, actively infected with, or recovered from COVID-19 were included in the dataset. The repertoires were made available in a free public database intended to serve as a resource for research on the immune response to SARS-CoV-2. The samples were drawn from two sources: the first 160 participants of the ongoing ImmuneRACE study, and 1,254 subjects contributed by 6 global collaborators. A de-identified subject ID, COVID-19 status, age in years and sex were almost always included in the sample metadata. Where available, HLA class I and class II types were obtained from metadata supplied by the sample provider rather than from assay-based typing. Study-wide conclusions, independent of this receptor: The quantity of clinical and demographic metadata differed by source and by participant and was supplied without curation.

TCRbeta CDR3 regions were amplified from genomic DNA using the immunoSEQ Assay, a bias-controlled multiplex PCR. For the original study's pipeline: The number of nucleated cells in each sample was estimated from the amplification of reference gene primers within the assay. Sequence reads were collapsed and filtered to measure the absolute abundance of every unique TCRbeta CDR3 rearrangement. For each sample, productive Simpson clonality was calculated by taking the square root of Simpson's diversity index across productive rearrangements. Held by TCRdb, this immuneACCESS table contains in-frame sequences only and omits some clones. Under half of the omission traces to an unresolved V gene where checked; the cause of the rest is unknown. V and J calls plus clone size are reproduced from that table; the DNA served to infer D and trimming. The sample includes roughly 250,000 clones, with approximately 91% observed a single time. In total, the top ten clones hold more than 1% of the sample.

According to the germline V gene, CDR1 reads KGHDR and CDR2 reads SFDVKD. Including the terminal cysteine and phenylalanine, the CDR3 comprises 16 residues. Of the read, only the CDR3 DNA is kept; its 48 bases are in frame from base 1. Trimming leaves V shorter by 6 bases and J shorter by 7 bases, with the junction holding 14 bases beyond the gene matches. Specimen: PBMCs or T cells enriched from blood (not recorded which). The source is a human donor in a cohort exposed to, infected with or recovered from COVID-19 (not recorded which). The donor label of this sample is uncertain. The chain uses TRBV24-1 and TRBJ1-2, and 9 junction bases match TRBD1. For the CDR3, the sequence is CATSTYWDRAFSGYTF. The bases are TGTGCCACCAGTACATACTGGGACAGGGCATTCTCTGGCTACACCTTC.